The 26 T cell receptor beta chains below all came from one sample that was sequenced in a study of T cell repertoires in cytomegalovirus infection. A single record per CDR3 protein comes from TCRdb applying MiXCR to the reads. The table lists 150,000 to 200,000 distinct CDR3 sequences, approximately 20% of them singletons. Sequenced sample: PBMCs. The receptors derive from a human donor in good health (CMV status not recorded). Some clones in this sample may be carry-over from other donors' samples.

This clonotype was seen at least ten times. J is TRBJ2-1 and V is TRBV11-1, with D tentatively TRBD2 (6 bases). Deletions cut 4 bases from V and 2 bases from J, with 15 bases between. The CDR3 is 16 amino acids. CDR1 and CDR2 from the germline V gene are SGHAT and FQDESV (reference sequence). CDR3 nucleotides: TGTGCCAGCAGCTACCTCGGGGGTAGGGCCTACAATGAGCAGTTCTTC. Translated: CASSYLGGRAYNEQFF.

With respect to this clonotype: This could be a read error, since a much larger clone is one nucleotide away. CDR3 coding DNA: TGTGCCAGCAGCTTAGCGCTGGGACAAAATAACTATGGCTACACCTTC. It translates to CASSLALGQNNYGYTF. The rearrangement links TRBV7-2 to TRBJ1-2; D may be TRBD1 (6 bases). Germline CDR1 reads SGHTA; CDR2 reads FQGNSA. The CDR3 length is 16 residues. V was trimmed by 0 bases and J by 1 base, leaving 12 bases between them.

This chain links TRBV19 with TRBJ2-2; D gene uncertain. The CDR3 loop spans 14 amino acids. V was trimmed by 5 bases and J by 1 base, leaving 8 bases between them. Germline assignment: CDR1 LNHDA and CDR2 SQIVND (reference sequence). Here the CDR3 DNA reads TGTGCCAGTAGTTTAACAGTGAACACCGGGGAGCTGTTTTTT. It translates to CASSLTVNTGELFF.

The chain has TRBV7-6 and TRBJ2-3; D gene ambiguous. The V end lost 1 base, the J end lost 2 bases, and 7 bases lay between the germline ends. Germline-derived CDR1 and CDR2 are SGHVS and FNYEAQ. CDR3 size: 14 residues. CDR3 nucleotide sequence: TGTGCCAGCAGCTTAGAACCCAACACAGATACGCAGTATTTT. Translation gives CASSLEPNTDTQYF.

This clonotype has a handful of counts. CDR3 bases: TGTGCCAGCAGCTTAGCTGGTACCAACACCGGGGAGCTGTTTTTT. Protein: CASSLAGTNTGELFF. The chain joins TRBV11-2 to TRBJ2-2; D not resolved. This CDR3 is built from 15 residues. CDR1 is SGHAT and CDR2 is FQNNGV in the germline V gene. Deletions cut 1 base from V and 2 bases from J, with 8 bases between.

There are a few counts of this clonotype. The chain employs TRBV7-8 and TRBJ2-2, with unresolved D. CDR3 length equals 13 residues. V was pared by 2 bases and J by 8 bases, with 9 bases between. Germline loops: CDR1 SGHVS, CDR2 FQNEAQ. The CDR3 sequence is CASSLSPTGELFF. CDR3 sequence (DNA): TGTGCCAGCAGCTTATCTCCCACGGGGGAGCTGTTTTTT.

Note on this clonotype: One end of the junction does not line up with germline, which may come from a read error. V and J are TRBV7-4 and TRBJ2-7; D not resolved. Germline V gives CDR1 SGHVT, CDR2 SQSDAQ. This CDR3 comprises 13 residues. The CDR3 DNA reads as TGTGCCAGCAGCCACCCTTCGGGCTACGCGCAGTACTTC. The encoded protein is CASSHPSGYAQYF. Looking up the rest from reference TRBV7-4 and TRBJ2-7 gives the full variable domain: GAGVSQSPRYKVAKRGRDVALRCDSISGHVTLYWYRQTLGQGSEVLTYSQSDAQRDKSGRPSGRFSAERPERSVSTLKIQRTEQGDSAVYLCASSHPSGYAQYFGPGTRLTVT.

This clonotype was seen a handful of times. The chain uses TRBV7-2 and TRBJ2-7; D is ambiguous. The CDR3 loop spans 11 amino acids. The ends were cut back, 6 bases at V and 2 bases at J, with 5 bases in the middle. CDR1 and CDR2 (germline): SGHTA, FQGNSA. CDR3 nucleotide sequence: TGTGCCAGCAGTTACGCCTACGAGCAGTACTTC. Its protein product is CASSYAYEQYF.

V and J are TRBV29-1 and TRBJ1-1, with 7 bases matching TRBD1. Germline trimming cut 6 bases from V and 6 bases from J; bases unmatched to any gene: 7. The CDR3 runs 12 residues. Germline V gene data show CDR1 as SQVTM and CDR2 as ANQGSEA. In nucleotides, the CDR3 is TGCAGCGTAGGGGACAGCAGAGCTGAAGCTTTCTTT. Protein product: CSVGDSRAEAFF.

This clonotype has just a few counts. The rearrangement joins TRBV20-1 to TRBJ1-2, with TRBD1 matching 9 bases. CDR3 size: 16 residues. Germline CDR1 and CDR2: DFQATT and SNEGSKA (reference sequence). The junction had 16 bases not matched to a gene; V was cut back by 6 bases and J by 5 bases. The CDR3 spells CSAPPEAGQGLYGYTF. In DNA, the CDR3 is TGCAGTGCCCCGCCAGAGGCAGGACAGGGGCTGTATGGCTACACCTTC.

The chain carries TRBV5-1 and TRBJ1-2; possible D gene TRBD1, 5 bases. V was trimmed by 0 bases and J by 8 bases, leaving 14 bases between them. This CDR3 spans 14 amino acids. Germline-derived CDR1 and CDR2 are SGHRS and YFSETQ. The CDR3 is CASSLGSGPAGYTF. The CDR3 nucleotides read TGCGCCAGCAGCTTGGGGTCAGGGCCCGCGGGCTACACCTTC. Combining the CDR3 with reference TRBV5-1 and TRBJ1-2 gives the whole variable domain KAGVTQTPRYLIKTRGQQVTLSCSPISGHRSVSWYQQTPGQGLQFLFEYFSETQRNKGNFPGRFSGRQFSNSRSEMNVSTLELGDSALYLCASSLGSGPAGYTFGSGTRLTVV.

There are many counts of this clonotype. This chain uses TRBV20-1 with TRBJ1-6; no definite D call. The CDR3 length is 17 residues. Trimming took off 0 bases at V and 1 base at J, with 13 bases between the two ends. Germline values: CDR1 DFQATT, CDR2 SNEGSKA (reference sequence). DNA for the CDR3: TGCAGTGCTAGAGATCAAGAGGGAGGGTCCTATAATTCACCCCTCCACTTT. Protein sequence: CSARDQEGGSYNSPLHF.

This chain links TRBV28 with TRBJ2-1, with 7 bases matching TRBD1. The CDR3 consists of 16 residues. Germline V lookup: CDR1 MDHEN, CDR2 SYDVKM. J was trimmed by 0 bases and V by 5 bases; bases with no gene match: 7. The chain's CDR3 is CASSPTGDPSYNEQFF. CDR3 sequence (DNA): TGTGCCAGCAGTCCTACAGGGGATCCCTCCTACAATGAGCAGTTCTTC.

CDR3 residues: CASSLESVLGSGEQFF. CDR3 nucleotide sequence: TGTGCCAGCAGCTTAGAGTCAGTACTAGGGTCCGGTGAGCAGTTCTTC. This chain connects TRBV7-9 to TRBJ2-1, with D maybe TRBD2 (5 bases). Per germline, CDR1 SEHNR and CDR2 FQNEAQ (reference sequence). The germline V and J ends were trimmed by 1 base and 9 bases, with 19 bases remaining between them. This CDR3 is built from 16 residues.

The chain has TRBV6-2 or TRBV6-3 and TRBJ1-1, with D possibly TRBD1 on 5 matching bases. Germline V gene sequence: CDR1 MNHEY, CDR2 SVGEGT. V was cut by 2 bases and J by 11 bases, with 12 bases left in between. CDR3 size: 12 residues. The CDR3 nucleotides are TGTGCCAGCAGTTACCAGGGCACTGGGGCTTTCTTT. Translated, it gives CASSYQGTGAFF.

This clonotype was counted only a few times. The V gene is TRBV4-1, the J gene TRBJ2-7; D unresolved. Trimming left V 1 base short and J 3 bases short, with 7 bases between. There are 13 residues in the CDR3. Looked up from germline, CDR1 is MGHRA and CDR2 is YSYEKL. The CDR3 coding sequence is TGCGCCAGCAGCCAAGGCCCTTTCTACGAGCAGTACTTC. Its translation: CASSQGPFYEQYF.

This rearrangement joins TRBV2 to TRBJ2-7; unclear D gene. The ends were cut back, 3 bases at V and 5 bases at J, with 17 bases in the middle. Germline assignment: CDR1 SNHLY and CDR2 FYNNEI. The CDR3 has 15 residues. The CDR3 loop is CASSDSPFDINEQYF. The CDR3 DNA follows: TGTGCCAGCAGTGACTCGCCATTCGATATCAACGAGCAGTACTTC.

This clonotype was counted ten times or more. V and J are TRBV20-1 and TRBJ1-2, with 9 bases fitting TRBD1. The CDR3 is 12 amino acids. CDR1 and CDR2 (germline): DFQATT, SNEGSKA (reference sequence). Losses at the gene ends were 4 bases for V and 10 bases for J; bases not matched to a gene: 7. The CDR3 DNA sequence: TGCAGTGCTAAGAGGACAGGGGTCGACTACACCTTC. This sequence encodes CSAKRTGVDYTF.

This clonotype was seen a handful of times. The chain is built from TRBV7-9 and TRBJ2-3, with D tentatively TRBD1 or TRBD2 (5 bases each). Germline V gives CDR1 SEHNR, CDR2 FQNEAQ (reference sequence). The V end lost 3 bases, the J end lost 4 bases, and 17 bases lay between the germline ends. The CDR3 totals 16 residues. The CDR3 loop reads CASSFPSRGSADTQYF. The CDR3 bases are TGTGCCAGCAGCTTCCCGAGCCGGGGCTCTGCAGATACGCAGTATTTT.

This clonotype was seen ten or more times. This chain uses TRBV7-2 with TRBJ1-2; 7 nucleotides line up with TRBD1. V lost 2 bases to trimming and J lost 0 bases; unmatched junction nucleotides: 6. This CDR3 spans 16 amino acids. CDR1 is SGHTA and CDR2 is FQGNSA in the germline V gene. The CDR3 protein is CASSLSPGTANYGYTF. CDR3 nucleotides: TGTGCCAGCAGCTTAAGTCCTGGGACAGCTAACTATGGCTACACCTTC. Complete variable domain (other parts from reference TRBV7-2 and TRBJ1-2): GAGVSQSPSNKVTEKGKDVELRCDPISGHTALYWYRQSLGQGLEFLIYFQGNSAPDKSGLPSDRFSAERTGGSVSTLTIQRTQQEDSAVYLCASSLSPGTANYGYTFGSGTRLTVV.

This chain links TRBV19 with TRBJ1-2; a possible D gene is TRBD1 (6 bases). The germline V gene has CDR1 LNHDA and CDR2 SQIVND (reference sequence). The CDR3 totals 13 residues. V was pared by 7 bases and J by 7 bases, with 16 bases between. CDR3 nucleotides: TGTGCCAGTAAAATCGGGGGGCAAAGTGGCTACACCTTC. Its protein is CASKIGGQSGYTF.

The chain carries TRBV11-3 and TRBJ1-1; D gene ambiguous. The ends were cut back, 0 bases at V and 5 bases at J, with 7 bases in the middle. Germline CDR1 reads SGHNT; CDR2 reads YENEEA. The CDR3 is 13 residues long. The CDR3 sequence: CASSLEARTEAFF. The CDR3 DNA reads TGTGCCAGCAGCTTAGAAGCCCGGACTGAAGCTTTCTTT.

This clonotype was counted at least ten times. Written as DNA, the CDR3 is TGTGCCAGCAGCCCCCGGGATACGCAGTATTTT. The encoded protein is CASSPRDTQYF. V usage is TRBV7-2 and J usage is TRBJ2-3; no firm D call. The germline V gene has CDR1 SGHTA and CDR2 FQGNSA. The CDR3 runs to 11 residues. V dropped 5 bases and J dropped 6 bases, with 6 bases sitting between them.

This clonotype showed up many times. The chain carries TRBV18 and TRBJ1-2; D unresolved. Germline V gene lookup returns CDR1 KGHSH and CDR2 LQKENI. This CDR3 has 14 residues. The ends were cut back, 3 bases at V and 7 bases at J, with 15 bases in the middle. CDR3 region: CASSPSEALGGYTF. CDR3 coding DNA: TGTGCCAGCTCACCGTCCGAAGCGCTGGGTGGCTACACCTTC.

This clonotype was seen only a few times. The CDR3 nucleotides read TGTGCCAGTAGTCCAACCAGAGGTGCTAGCGGGATACGAGAGACCCAGTACTTC. It codes for CASSPTRGASGIRETQYF. This sequence joins TRBV19 and TRBJ2-5, with 9 bases identical to TRBD2. Germline-derived CDR1 and CDR2 are LNHDA and SQIVND (reference sequence). V lost 5 bases to trimming and J lost 4 bases; unmatched junction nucleotides: 17. The CDR3 has 18 residues.

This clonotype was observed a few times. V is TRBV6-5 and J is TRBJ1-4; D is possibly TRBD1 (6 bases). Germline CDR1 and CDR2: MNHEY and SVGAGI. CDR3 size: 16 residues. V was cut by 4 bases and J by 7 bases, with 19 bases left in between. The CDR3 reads CASSSSLQGSREKLFF. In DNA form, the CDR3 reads TGTGCCAGCAGTTCCTCATTACAGGGATCCCGTGAAAAACTGTTTTTT.